The clone carrying this T cell receptor (beta chain) was observed a handful of times. Its antigen is currently unknown. The entry originates in a study of molecular identifiers for immune sequencing clone quantification. From the PCR reads, TCRdb called clonotypes with MiXCR, one entry per CDR3 protein. Found here are approximately 100,000 distinct CDR3 sequences, 36% of them singletons; the top ten hold around 3.9%. Findings and caveats of the study: Barcode sharing among identical TCR molecules could make large clones appear smaller. Among effectors, clones above 20 RNA copies held over 98% of molecules; among naive cells, under 1%.

CDR1 is SGHTA and CDR2 is FQGNSA in the germline V gene. The V gene lost 0 bases and the J gene lost 0 bases, with 11 bases spanning the gap. The length of the CDR3 is 16 residues. The sample consisted of naive CD8+ T cells from blood, with Jurkat cell RNA spiked in. The subset: FACS-sorted CD8+CD4-CCR7+CD45RA+ naive T cells. The gene calls are TRBV7-2 and TRBJ2-5, with D hard to call. This TCR came from a human donor in good health. Some libraries in this study had Jurkat cell RNA spiked in. The CDR3 region is CASSLARRVYQETQYF. The CDR3 nucleotides read TGTGCCAGCAGCTTAGCGAGACGAGTTTACCAAGAGACCCAGTACTTC.